The source of this TCR beta chain is a study of metastatic and nonmetastatic thyroid tumors. Germline loops: CDR1 SGHRS, CDR2 YFSETQ. Between the trimmed V and J ends, which lost 4 bases and 6 bases, there was a span of 11 bases. The CDR3 has 13 residues. Patients were all untreated before their thyroid surgery. Authors' processing steps: The study took CDR3 differences across clinicopathological groups and made a distant-metastasis classifier for papillary thyroid cancer from them. With MiXCR, TCRdb called clones anew from the PCR reads. The V and J calls and clone size are TCRdb's, not the authors'. The sample records under 60,000 clones, around 20% being singletons. This clone has at least ten counts.

The receptor's source is a male donor with papillary thyroid cancer or a benign thyroid nodule (not recorded which). Some clones in this sample may be carry-over from other donors' samples. Sequenced input: blood. The chain carries TRBV5-1 and TRBJ1-5; D not certain. CDR3 coding DNA: TGCGCCAGCAGCCGTGATCTGGGTCAGCCCCAGCATTTT. Residues: CASSRDLGQPQHF. Based on the CDR3 plus reference TRBV5-1 and TRBJ1-5, the full variable domain is KAGVTQTPRYLIKTRGQQVTLSCSPISGHRSVSWYQQTPGQGLQFLFEYFSETQRNKGNFPGRFSGRQFSNSRSEMNVSTLELGDSALYLCASSRDLGQPQHFGDGTRLSIL.